Following are 29 T cell receptor beta chains from one sample sequenced in a study of blood T cell repertoires in COVID-19. Clones were sequenced by immunoSEQ multiplex PCR, and TCRdb holds only the in-frame ones, with some missing. The sample holds approximately 120,000 clones; roughly 88% are singletons and the top ten take 7.9%. Input material: peripheral blood. The source of these receptors is a woman of 80 years or more with active or convalescent COVID-19.

This clone appeared a few times. The V and J genes are TRBV30 and TRBJ1-1; possible D gene TRBD1, 6 bases. CDR1 GTSNPN and CDR2 SVGIG come from the germline V gene (reference sequence). This CDR3 spans 12 amino acids. Trimming took 4 bases from V and 3 from J, leaving 9 bases between them. CDR3 in amino acids: CAWTGAHTEAFF. CDR3 sequence (DNA): TGTGCCTGGACAGGGGCTCACACTGAAGCTTTCTTT.

This rearrangement joins TRBV6-5 to TRBJ2-1, with a tentative D call TRBD2 (6 bases). V was trimmed by 2 bases and J by 4 bases, leaving 15 bases between them. The CDR3 has 16 residues. The germline V gene encodes CDR1 MNHEY and CDR2 SVGAGI. This CDR3 reads CASSYRRLVSYNEQFF. CDR3 nucleotides: TGTGCCAGCAGTTACCGGAGACTAGTTTCGTACAATGAGCAGTTCTTC.

V usage is TRBV29-1 and J usage is TRBJ1-1, with D possibly TRBD1 on 5 matching bases. The length of the CDR3 is 14 residues. CDR1 SQVTM and CDR2 ANQGSEA come from the germline V gene. V was trimmed by 2 bases and J by 4 bases, leaving 14 bases between them. Here the CDR3 reads CSVEKGRVGTEAFF. In DNA, the CDR3 is TGCAGCGTTGAAAAAGGCAGGGTTGGCACTGAAGCTTTCTTT.

The chain joins TRBV3-1 (or the pseudogene TRBV3-2) to TRBJ1-3, with D possibly TRBD1 on 6 matching bases. Germline CDR1 reads LGHDT; CDR2 reads YNNKEL (reference sequence). The CDR3 consists of 13 residues. V dropped 4 bases and J dropped 7 bases, with 11 bases sitting between them. CDR3 DNA sequence: TGTGCCAGCAGCCCGTCTAGGGGGAACACCATATATTTT. It yields the protein CASSPSRGNTIYF.

V usage is TRBV6-4 and J usage is TRBJ2-7; the match to TRBD2 covers 12 bases. CDR1 and CDR2 (germline): MRHNA, SNTAGT. V was clipped by 6 bases and J by 3 bases; unmatched bases: 3. The length of the CDR3 is 14 residues. The CDR3 protein is CASSRLAGDYEQYF. CDR3 coding DNA: TGTGCCAGCAGCAGACTAGCGGGGGACTACGAGCAGTACTTC.

The chain is built from TRBV9 and TRBJ2-7; 8 bases align to TRBD2. The CDR3 has 16 amino acids. The ends lost 0 bases at V and 2 bases at J; junction bases unmatched: 7. CDR1 is SGDLS, CDR2 YYNGEE, per germline. The CDR3 loop reads CASSVASVAGTYEQYF. The CDR3 DNA reads as TGTGCCAGCAGCGTAGCCTCTGTAGCGGGGACCTACGAGCAGTACTTC.

The chain recombines TRBV24-1 with TRBJ1-2; 9 nucleotides match TRBD1. Germline trimming cut 3 bases from V and 4 bases from J; bases unmatched to any gene: 5. CDR3 length equals 15 residues. Germline V gene lookup returns CDR1 KGHDR and CDR2 SFDVKD. CDR3 DNA: TGTGCCACCAGTGATACGGGACAGGGACGCTATGGCTACACCTTC. Translated, it gives CATSDTGQGRYGYTF.

V usage is TRBV5-6 and J usage is TRBJ1-5; D possibly corresponds to TRBD1 (5 bases). The V end lost 0 bases, the J end lost 6 bases, and 10 bases lay between the germline ends. The CDR3 has 14 residues. In germline, CDR1 is SGHDT, CDR2 YYEEEE. Written as DNA, the CDR3 is TGTGCCAGCAGCTTGGCCGGGGGGGGTCAGCCCCAGCATTTT. Its translation is CASSLAGGGQPQHF.

The CDR3 protein is CASSLIPGGRASEQFF. The CDR3 DNA reads as TGTGCCAGCAGCTTGATTCCCGGCGGGAGGGCCTCTGAGCAGTTCTTC. This chain joins TRBV11-2 and TRBJ2-1; 9 bases align to TRBD2. From germline, CDR1 is SGHAT and CDR2 FQNNGV. V gave up 3 bases and J gave up 9 bases; unmatched junction bases: 12. The CDR3 extends over 16 amino acids.

This chain connects TRBV5-1 to TRBJ2-3; 16 bases align to TRBD2. The germline CDR1 and CDR2 sequences are SGHRS and YFSETQ. V was pared by 1 base and J by 2 bases, with 10 bases of the junction left unmatched. This CDR3 spans 20 amino acids. CDR3 amino acids: CASSLWGLAGGPGPTDTQYF. The DNA for the CDR3 is TGCGCCAGCAGCTTGTGGGGACTAGCGGGAGGGCCTGGTCCCACAGATACGCAGTATTTT.

CDR3 residues: CASRKGVTEAFF. For the CDR3, the DNA is TGTGCCAGCAGGAAGGGGGTCACTGAAGCTTTCTTT. The chain combines TRBV12-3 or TRBV12-4 with TRBJ1-1; a weak D match, TRBD1 (6 bases). V lost 6 bases and J 4 bases, leaving 9 bases between the germline ends. The CDR3 totals 12 residues.

The chain has TRBV28 and TRBJ1-2; 9 bases are a match to TRBD1. Germline V gene lookup returns CDR1 MDHEN and CDR2 SYDVKM. The CDR3 spans 17 residues. V shed 5 bases and J 4 bases; nucleotides not matched to a gene: 14. The CDR3 DNA reads as TGTGCCAGCAGTCATGGACAGGGGCCCGTAAGGAGCTATGGCTACACCTTC. Its translation: CASSHGQGPVRSYGYTF.

The chain combines TRBV7-3 with TRBJ1-3; possibly TRBD1 for D (6 bases). Germline CDR1 reads SGHTA; CDR2 reads FQGTGA. This CDR3 comprises 14 residues. The germline V and J ends were trimmed by 7 bases and 2 bases, with 12 bases remaining between them. CDR3 bases: TGTGCCAGCAAACAGGGAGTAACTGGAAACACCATATATTTT. Translated, it gives CASKQGVTGNTIYF.

This clone showed up just once. This chain connects TRBV10-3 to TRBJ2-7; the match to TRBD2 covers 7 bases. CDR1 and CDR2 from the germline V gene are ENHRY and SYGVKD. V lost 2 bases and J lost 3; bases outside the gene matches: 10. CDR3 size: 16 residues. The CDR3: CAISEGGDLRHYEQYF. The CDR3 region has the DNA TGTGCCATCAGTGAGGGGGGGGACCTAAGACACTACGAGCAGTACTTC.

The CDR3 region has the DNA TGTGCCAGCAGCCAAGCCAGGGTTACTTCACCCCTCCACTTT. Protein: CASSQARVTSPLHF. V and J are TRBV3-1 (or the pseudogene TRBV3-2) and TRBJ1-6; D is possibly TRBD1 (5 bases). Germline CDR1 is LGHDT and CDR2 is YNNKEL (reference sequence). There are 14 residues in the CDR3. V lost 1 base and J 9 bases, leaving 10 bases between the germline ends.

This chain uses TRBV15 with TRBJ2-3, with D perhaps TRBD1 (6 bases). The CDR3 length is 17 residues. V lost 1 base and J 6 bases, leaving 20 bases between the germline ends. The V gene's germline CDR1 is LNHNV and CDR2 YYDKDF (reference sequence). The CDR3: CATSRGRGSLLTDTQYF. The CDR3 nucleotides read TGTGCCACCAGCAGAGGAAGGGGGAGCCTCTTAACCGATACGCAGTATTTT.

The V call is TRBV7-2, the J call TRBJ2-3, with TRBD2 matching 10 bases. The J segment lost 4 bases and the V segment lost 0 bases, leaving 4 bases of the junction unmatched. Germline V gene lookup returns CDR1 SGHTA and CDR2 FQGNSA. The CDR3 has 16 amino acids. The CDR3 nucleotides are TGTGCCAGCAGCTTAGCAGCGGGAGGGCTTGCAGATACGCAGTATTTT. Encoded protein: CASSLAAGGLADTQYF.

This clone has more than one count but fewer than ten. The chain joins TRBV6-5 to TRBJ2-2; the match to TRBD2 covers 7 bases. The CDR3 totals 15 residues. The germline CDR1 and CDR2 sequences are MNHEY and SVGAGI. The V gene end was trimmed by 7 bases and the J gene end by 4 bases; junction bases not matched to a gene: 9. The CDR3 reads CASINAGEPTGELFF. The DNA for the CDR3 is TGTGCCAGCATCAATGCGGGAGAGCCCACCGGGGAGCTGTTTTTT.

The chain is built from TRBV4-1 and TRBJ2-1; 9 nucleotides align to TRBD1. Germline V lookup: CDR1 MGHRA, CDR2 YSYEKL. The CDR3 consists of 15 residues. Germline trimming cut 0 bases from V and 7 bases from J; bases unmatched to any gene: 4. The CDR3 DNA reads TGCGCCAGCAGCCAAGAAGTGGGGACAGGGAATGAGCAGTTCTTC. Protein sequence: CASSQEVGTGNEQFF.

The genes are TRBV21-1 and TRBJ2-5; the table calls TRBD1, which could not be checked here. TRBV21-1 is designated a pseudogene. This CDR3 spans 16 amino acids. The CDR3 sequence is CASSKEADSRQETQYF. Written as DNA, the CDR3 is TGTGCCAGCAGCAAAGAGGCGGACAGTAGACAAGAGACCCAGTACTTC.

This chain links TRBV6-2 or TRBV6-3 with TRBJ1-1; D uncertain. The CDR3 is 14 residues long. Germline CDR1 reads MNHEY; CDR2 reads SVGEGT. V gave up 1 base and J gave up 3 bases, with 9 bases separating them. The CDR3 here is CASSYFPPDTEAFF. The CDR3 bases are TGTGCCAGCAGTTACTTCCCCCCGGACACTGAAGCTTTCTTT.

As concerns this clone: Other DNA sequences of this sample code for an identical CDR3. This chain connects TRBV19 to TRBJ2-2, with 12 nucleotides matching TRBD2. The CDR3 length is 15 residues. V was clipped by 4 bases and J by 6 bases; unmatched bases: 3. Germline CDR1 reads LNHDA; CDR2 reads SQIVND (reference sequence). As DNA, the CDR3 is TGTGCCAGTAGTACCAGACTAGCGGGAGCCGGGGAGCTGTTTTTT. Encoded protein: CASSTRLAGAGELFF.

V usage is TRBV5-4 and J usage is TRBJ1-1; D may be TRBD1 (6 bases). CDR1 and CDR2 from the germline V gene are SGHNT and YYREEE (reference sequence). The CDR3 runs to 15 residues. V was pared by 0 bases and J by 1 base, with 10 bases between. This CDR3 reads CASSLGLGQNTEAFF. DNA for the CDR3: TGTGCCAGCAGCTTGGGTCTGGGACAGAACACTGAAGCTTTCTTT. The full variable domain, with the rest looked up from reference TRBV5-4 and TRBJ1-1, is ETGVTQSPTHLIKTRGQQVTLRCSSQSGHNTVSWYQQALGQGPQFIFQYYREEENGRGNFPPRFSGLQFPNYSSELNVNALELDDSALYLCASSLGLGQNTEAFFGQGTRLTVV.

The V call is TRBV24-1, the J call TRBJ2-2; D uncertain. The germline V and J ends were trimmed by 3 bases and 6 bases, with 13 bases remaining between them. This CDR3 spans 15 amino acids. The germline V gene encodes CDR1 KGHDR and CDR2 SFDVKD. The CDR3 DNA reads TGTGCCACCAGTGATCAAGCGCGGAGCTCCGGGGAGCTGTTTTTT. Its protein product is CATSDQARSSGELFF.

The chain uses TRBV6-6 and TRBJ1-4; possibly TRBD1 for D (6 bases). Germline CDR1 MNHNY, CDR2 SVGAGI (reference sequence). The V and J ends lost 4 bases and 0 bases respectively, with 12 bases between them. There are 16 residues in the CDR3. This CDR3 is CASSSSWTATNEKLFF. In DNA, the CDR3 is TGTGCCAGCAGTTCCTCGTGGACAGCAACTAATGAAAAACTGTTTTTT.

This rearrangement joins TRBV7-9 to TRBJ2-1, with TRBD2 identical over 7 bases. Trimming cost V 1 base and J 4 bases; bases outside gene matches: 4. Germline V CDR1 and CDR2: SEHNR, FQNEAQ (reference sequence). The CDR3 is 15 amino acids. The CDR3 sequence is CASSLGEGRYNEQFF. The DNA of the CDR3 is TGTGCCAGCAGCTTAGGGGAGGGCAGATACAATGAGCAGTTCTTC.

This chain uses TRBV6-5 with TRBJ2-1, with 8 bases fitting TRBD2. The V segment lost 1 base and the J segment 5 bases; nucleotides outside the gene matches: 4. CDR3 size: 15 residues. Germline V gene lookup returns CDR1 MNHEY and CDR2 SVGAGI. The CDR3 DNA follows: TGTGCCAGCAGTTACTACGCGGGAGGAGACAATGAGCAGTTCTTC. Protein product: CASSYYAGGDNEQFF.

The CDR3, as DNA: TGCGCCAGCAGCTTGGACACAGCCGGTGAAGCTTTCTTT. Its translation is CASSLDTAGEAFF. This chain connects TRBV5-1 to TRBJ1-1; D is unclear. The CDR3 is 13 amino acids. Per germline, CDR1 SGHRS and CDR2 YFSETQ. V was clipped by 0 bases and J by 7 bases, with 10 bases between them.

The chain couples TRBV19 to TRBJ1-5; D possibly corresponds to TRBD1 (5 bases). CDR1 LNHDA and CDR2 SQIVND come from the germline V gene (reference sequence). The CDR3 is 15 residues long. V lost 1 base, J lost 7 bases, and 14 bases lay in between. The CDR3 DNA is TGTGCCAGTAGTATAGGGCCCCAGGGTAACCAGCCCCAGCATTTT. This codes for CASSIGPQGNQPQHF.